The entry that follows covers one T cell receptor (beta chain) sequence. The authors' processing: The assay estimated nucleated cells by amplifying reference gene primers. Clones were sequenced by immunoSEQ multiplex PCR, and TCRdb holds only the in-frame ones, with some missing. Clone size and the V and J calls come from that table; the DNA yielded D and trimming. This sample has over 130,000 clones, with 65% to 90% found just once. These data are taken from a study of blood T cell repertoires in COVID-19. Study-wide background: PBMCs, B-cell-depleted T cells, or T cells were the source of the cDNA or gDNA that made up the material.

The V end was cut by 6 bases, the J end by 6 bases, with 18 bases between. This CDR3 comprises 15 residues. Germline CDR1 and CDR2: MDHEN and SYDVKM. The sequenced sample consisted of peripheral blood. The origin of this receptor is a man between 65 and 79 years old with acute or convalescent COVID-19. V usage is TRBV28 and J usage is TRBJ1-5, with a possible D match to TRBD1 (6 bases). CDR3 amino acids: CASSPWGLNGQPQHF. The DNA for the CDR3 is TGTGCCAGCAGCCCTTGGGGGCTGAATGGTCAGCCCCAGCATTTT.